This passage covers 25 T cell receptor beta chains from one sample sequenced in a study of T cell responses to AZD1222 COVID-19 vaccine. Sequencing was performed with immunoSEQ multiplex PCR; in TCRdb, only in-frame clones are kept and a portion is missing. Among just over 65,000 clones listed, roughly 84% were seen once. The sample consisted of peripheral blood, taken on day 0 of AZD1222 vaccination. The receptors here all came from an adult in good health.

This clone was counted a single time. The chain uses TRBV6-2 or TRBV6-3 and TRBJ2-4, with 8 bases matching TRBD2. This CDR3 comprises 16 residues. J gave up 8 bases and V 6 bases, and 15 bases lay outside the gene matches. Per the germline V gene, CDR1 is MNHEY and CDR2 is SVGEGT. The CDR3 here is CASSFSGQAGEDIQYF. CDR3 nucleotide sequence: TGTGCCAGCAGCTTCTCTGGACAAGCGGGGGAGGACATTCAGTACTTC.

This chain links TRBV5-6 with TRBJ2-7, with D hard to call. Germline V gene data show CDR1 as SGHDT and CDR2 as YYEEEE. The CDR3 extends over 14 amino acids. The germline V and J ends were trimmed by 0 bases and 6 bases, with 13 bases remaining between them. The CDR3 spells CASSLVAQVGEQYF. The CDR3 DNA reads TGTGCCAGCAGCTTGGTGGCGCAGGTTGGCGAGCAGTACTTC.

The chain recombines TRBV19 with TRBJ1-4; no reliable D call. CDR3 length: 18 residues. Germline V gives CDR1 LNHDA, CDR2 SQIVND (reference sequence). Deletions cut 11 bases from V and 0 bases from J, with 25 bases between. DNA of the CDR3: TGTGCCTCCCGGGTAGGGCCCTACAGTACGCCAACTAATGAAAAACTGTTTTTT. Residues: CASRVGPYSTPTNEKLFF.

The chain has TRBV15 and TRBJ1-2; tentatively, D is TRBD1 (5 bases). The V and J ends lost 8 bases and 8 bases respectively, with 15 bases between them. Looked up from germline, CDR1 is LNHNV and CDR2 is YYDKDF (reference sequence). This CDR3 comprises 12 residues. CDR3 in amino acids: CATQRSGRGYTF. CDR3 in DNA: TGTGCCACCCAAAGATCAGGGCGCGGCTACACCTTC.

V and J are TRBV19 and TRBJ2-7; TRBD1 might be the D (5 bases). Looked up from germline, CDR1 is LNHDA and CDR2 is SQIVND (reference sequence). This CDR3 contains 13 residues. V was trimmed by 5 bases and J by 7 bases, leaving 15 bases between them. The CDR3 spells CASSPRTPLEQYF. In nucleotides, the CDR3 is TGTGCCAGTAGTCCAAGGACACCTCTTGAGCAGTACTTC.

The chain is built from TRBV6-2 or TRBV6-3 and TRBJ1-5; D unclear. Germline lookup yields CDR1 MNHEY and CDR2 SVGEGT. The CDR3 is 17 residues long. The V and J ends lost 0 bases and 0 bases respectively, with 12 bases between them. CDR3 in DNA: TGTGCCAGCAGTTACTCGAATACGATCTATAGCAATCAGCCCCAGCATTTT. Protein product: CASSYSNTIYSNQPQHF.

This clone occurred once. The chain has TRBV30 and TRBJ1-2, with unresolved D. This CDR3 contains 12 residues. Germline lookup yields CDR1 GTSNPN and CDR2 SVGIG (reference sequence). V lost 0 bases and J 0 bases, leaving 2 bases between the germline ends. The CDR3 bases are TGTGCCTGGAGTGTAACTAACTATGGCTACACCTTC. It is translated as CAWSVTNYGYTF.

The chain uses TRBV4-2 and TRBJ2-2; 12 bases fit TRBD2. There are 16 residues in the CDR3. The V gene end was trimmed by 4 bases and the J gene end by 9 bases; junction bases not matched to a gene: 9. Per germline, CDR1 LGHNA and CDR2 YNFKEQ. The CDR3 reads CASSLRTSGEHRELFF. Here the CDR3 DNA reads TGTGCCAGCAGCCTCCGGACTAGCGGGGAACACCGGGAGCTGTTTTTT.

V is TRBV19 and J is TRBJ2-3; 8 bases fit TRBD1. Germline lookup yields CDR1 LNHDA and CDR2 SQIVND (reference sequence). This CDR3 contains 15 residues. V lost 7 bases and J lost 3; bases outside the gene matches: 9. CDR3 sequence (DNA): TGTGCCAGTACCCGAGACAGGGGACAGACAGATACGCAGTATTTT. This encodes CASTRDRGQTDTQYF.

Here the CDR3 reads CAWSATGQETQYF. The CDR3 DNA is TGTGCCTGGAGTGCTACAGGCCAAGAGACCCAGTACTTC. This rearrangement joins TRBV30 to TRBJ2-5; the D gene is possibly TRBD1 (5 bases). The CDR3 has 13 residues. CDR1 is GTSNPN, CDR2 SVGIG, per germline (reference sequence). V was cut by 1 base and J by 1 base, with 7 bases left in between.

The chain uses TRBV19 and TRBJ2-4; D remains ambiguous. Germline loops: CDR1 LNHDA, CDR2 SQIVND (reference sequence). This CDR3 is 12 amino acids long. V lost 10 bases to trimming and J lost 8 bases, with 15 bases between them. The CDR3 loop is CATMTVGDIQYF. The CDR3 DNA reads TGTGCCACCATGACGGTGGGTGACATTCAGTACTTC. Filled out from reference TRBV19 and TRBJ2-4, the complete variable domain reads DGGITQSPKYLFRKEGQNVTLSCEQNLNHDAMYWYRQDPGQGLRLIYYSQIVNDFQKGDIAEGYSVSREKKESFPLTVTSAQKNPTAFYLCATMTVGDIQYFGAGTRLSVL.

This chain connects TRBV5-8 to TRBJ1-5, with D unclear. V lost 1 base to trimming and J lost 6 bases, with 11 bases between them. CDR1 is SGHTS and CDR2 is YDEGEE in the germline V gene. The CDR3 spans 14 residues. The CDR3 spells CASSLSSAGQPQHF. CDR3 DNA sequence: TGTGCCAGCAGCTTGTCCAGCGCTGGTCAGCCCCAGCATTTT.

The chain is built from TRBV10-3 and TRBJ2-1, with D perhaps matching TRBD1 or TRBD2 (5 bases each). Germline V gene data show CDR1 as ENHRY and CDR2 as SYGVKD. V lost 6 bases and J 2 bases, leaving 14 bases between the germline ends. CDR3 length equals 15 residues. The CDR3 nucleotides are TGTGCCATCAGCCCCGGGACGGACCCCTACAATGAGCAGTTCTTC. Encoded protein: CAISPGTDPYNEQFF.

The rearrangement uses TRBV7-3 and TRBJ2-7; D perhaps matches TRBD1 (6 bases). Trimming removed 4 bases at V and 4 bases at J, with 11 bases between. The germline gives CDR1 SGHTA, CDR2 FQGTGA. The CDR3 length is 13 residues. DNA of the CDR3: TGTGCCAGCAGCTCGGGACACGGATACGAGCAGTACTTC. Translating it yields CASSSGHGYEQYF.

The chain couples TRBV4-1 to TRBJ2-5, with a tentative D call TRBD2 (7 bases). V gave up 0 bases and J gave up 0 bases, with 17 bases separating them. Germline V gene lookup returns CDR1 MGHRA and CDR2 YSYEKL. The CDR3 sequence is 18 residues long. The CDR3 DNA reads TGCGCCAGCAGCCAAGAGCGGGGGCCCGGGGCGTACCAAGAGACCCAGTACTTC. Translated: CASSQERGPGAYQETQYF.

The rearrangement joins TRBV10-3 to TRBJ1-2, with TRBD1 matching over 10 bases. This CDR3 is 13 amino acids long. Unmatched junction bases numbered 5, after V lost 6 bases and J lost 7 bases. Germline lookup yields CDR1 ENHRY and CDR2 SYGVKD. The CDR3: CAISGTGESGYTF. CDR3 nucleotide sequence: TGTGCCATCAGCGGGACAGGGGAGAGTGGCTACACCTTC.

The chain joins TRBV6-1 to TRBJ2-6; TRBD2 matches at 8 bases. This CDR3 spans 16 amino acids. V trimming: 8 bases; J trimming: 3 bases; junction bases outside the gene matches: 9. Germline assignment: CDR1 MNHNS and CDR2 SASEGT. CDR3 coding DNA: TGTGCCAGCCGTGGGTTAGCGGGGATTGGGGCCAACGTCCTGACTTTC. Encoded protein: CASRGLAGIGANVLTF.

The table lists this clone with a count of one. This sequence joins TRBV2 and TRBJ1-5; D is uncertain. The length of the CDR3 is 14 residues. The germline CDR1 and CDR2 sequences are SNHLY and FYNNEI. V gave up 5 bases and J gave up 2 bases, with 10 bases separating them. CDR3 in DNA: TGTGCCAGCAGTAGTCAGTCGGGCAATCAGCCCCAGCATTTT. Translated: CASSSQSGNQPQHF.

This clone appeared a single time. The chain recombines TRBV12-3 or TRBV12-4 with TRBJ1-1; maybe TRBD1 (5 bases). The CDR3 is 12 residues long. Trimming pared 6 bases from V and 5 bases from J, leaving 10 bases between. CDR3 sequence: CASREQVTEAFF. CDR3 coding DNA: TGTGCCAGCAGGGAACAGGTGACTGAAGCTTTCTTT.

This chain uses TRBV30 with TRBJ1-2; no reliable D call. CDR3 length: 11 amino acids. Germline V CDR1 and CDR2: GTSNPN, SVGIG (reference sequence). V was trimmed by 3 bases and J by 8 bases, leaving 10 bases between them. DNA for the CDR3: TGTGCCTGGAGAATAGGAGGAGGCTACACCTTC. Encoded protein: CAWRIGGGYTF.

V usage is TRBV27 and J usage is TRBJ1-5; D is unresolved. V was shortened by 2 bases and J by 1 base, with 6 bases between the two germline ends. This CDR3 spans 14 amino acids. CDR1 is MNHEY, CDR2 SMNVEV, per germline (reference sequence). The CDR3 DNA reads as TGTGCCAGCAGTTTACGGCGAAGCAATCAGCCCCAGCATTTT. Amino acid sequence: CASSLRRSNQPQHF.

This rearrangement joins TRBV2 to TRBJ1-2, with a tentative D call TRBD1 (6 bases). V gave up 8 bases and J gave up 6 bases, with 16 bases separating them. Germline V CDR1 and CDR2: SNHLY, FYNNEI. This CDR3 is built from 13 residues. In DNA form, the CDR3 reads TGTGCCAGCCTGGACAGCCTGAGGCATGGCTACACCTTC. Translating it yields CASLDSLRHGYTF.

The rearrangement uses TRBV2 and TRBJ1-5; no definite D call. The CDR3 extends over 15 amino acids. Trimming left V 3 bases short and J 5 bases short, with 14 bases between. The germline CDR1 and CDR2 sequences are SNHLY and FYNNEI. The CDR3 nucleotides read TGTGCCAGCAGTGAGTCCAGCCTGGGATATCAGCCCCAGCATTTT. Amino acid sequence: CASSESSLGYQPQHF.

The CDR3 nucleotides are TGTGCCAGCAGCGGGCAAAGCTTAGATATGTTGGGACTAGCGGGACCCAATGAGCAGTTCTTC. It encodes CASSGQSLDMLGLAGPNEQFF. The chain has TRBV7-3 and TRBJ2-1, with 13 nucleotides matching TRBD2. CDR3 length: 21 amino acids. Trimming took 5 bases from V and 6 from J; bases not matched to a gene: 22. Germline V gene lookup returns CDR1 SGHTA and CDR2 FQGTGA.

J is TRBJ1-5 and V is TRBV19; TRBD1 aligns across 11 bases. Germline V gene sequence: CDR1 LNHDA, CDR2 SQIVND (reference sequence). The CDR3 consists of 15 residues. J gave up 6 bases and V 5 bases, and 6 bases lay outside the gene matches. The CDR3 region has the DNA TGTGCCAGTAGTCTTCCGGGACAGGGGGGTCAGCCCCAGCATTTT. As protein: CASSLPGQGGQPQHF.